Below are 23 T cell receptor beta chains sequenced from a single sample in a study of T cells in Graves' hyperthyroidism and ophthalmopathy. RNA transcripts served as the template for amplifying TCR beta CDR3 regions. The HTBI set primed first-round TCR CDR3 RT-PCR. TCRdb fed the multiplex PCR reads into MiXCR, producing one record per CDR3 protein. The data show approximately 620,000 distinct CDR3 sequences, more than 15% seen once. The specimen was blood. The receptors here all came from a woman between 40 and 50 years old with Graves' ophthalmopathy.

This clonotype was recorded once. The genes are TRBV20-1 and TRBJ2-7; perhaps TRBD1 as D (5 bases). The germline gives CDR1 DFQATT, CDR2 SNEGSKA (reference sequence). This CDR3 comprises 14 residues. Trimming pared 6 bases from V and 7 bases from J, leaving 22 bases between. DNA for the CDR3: TGCAGTGCATCGCACAGGAGCAAAGGGGATGAGCAGTACTTC. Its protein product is CSASHRSKGDEQYF.

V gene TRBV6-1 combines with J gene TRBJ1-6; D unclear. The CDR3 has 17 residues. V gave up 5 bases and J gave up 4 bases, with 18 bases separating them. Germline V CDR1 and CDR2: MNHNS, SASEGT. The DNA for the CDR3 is TGTGCCAGCAGTCCCCTCGGGGAGGGTGATTATAATTCACCCCTCCACTTT. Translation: CASSPLGEGDYNSPLHF.

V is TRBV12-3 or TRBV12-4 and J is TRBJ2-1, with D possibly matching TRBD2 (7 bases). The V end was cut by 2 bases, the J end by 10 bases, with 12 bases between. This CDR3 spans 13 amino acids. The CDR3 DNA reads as TGTGCCAGCAGTTTATTGCGGGGGCAAGAGCAGTTCTTC. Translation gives CASSLLRGQEQFF.

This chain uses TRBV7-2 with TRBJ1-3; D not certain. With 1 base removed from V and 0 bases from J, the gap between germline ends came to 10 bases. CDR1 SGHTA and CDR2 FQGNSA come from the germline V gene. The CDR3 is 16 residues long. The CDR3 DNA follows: TGTGCCAGCAGCTTAGAAGGAACCACCTCTGGAAACACCATATATTTT. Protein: CASSLEGTTSGNTIYF.

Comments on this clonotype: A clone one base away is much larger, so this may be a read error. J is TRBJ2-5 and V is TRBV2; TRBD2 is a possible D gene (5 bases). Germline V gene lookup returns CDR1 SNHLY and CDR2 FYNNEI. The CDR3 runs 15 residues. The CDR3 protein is CASSDKASEGETQNF. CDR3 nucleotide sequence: TGTGCCAGCAGTGATAAAGCGTCAGAGGGTGAGACCCAGAACTTC.

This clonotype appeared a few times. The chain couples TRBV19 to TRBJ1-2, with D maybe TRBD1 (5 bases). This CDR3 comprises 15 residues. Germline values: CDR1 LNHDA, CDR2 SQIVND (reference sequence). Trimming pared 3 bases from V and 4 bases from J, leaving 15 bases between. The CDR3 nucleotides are TGTGCCAGTAGTATCGGCAGGGAAAGGCTCTATGGCTACACCTTC. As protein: CASSIGRERLYGYTF.

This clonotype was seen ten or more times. Written as DNA, the CDR3 is TGTGCCAGCTCACCACGGCTAGGACAGGGGGTTAACACTGAAGCTTTCTTT. It encodes CASSPRLGQGVNTEAFF. The genes are TRBV18 and TRBJ1-1; 10 bases line up with TRBD1. The length of the CDR3 is 17 residues. J was trimmed by 2 bases and V by 1 base; bases with no gene match: 7. Germline-derived CDR1 and CDR2 are KGHSH and LQKENI. Using reference TRBV18 and TRBJ1-1 for the parts outside the CDR3, the full variable domain is NAGVMQNPRHLVRRRGQEARLRCSPMKGHSHVYWYRQLPEEGLKFMVYLQKENIIDESGMPKERFSAEFPKEGPSILRIQQVVRGDSAAYFCASSPRLGQGVNTEAFFGQGTRLTVV.

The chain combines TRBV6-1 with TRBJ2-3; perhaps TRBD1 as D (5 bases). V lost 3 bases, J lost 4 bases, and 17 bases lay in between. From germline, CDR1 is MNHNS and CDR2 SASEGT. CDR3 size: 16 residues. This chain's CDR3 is CASSDGAGFGADTQYF. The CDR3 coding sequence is TGTGCCAGCAGTGATGGGGCAGGTTTCGGCGCAGATACGCAGTATTTT.

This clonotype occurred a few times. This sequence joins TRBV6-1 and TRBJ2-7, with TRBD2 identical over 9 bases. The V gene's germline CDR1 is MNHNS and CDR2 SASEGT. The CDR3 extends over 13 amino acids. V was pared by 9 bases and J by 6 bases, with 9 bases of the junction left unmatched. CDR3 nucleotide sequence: TGTGCCAGTGGGGGGCGGGAGGGCCGCGAGCAGTACTTC. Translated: CASGGREGREQYF.

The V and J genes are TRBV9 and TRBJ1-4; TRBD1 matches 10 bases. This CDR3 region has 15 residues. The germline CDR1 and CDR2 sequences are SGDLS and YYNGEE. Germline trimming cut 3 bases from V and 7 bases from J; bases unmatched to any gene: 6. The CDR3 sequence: CASSGGQGLVEKLFF. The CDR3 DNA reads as TGTGCCAGCAGCGGGGGACAGGGGCTGGTTGAAAAACTGTTTTTT.

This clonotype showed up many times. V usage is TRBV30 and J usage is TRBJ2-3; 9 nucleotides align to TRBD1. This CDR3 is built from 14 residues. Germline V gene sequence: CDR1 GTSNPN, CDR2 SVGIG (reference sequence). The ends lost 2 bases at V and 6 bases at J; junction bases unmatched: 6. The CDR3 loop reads CAWSIRQGGDTQYF. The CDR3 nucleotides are TGTGCCTGGAGTATCCGACAGGGGGGGGATACGCAGTATTTT.

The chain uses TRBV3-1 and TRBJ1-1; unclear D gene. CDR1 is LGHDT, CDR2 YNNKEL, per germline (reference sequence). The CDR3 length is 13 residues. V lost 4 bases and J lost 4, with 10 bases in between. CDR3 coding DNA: TGTGCCAGCAGCCTCCGGGTATCCACTGAAGCTTTCTTT. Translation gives CASSLRVSTEAFF.

The CDR3 reads CASSLGLAGVVKNIQYF. The DNA for the CDR3 is TGTGCCAGCAGCTTGGGACTAGCGGGAGTTGTCAAAAACATTCAGTACTTC. This sequence joins TRBV7-8 and TRBJ2-4, with TRBD2 matching over 14 bases. With V trimmed by 3 bases and J by 3 bases, 4 bases remained unmatched. Germline CDR1 reads SGHVS; CDR2 reads FQNEAQ. This CDR3 spans 17 amino acids.

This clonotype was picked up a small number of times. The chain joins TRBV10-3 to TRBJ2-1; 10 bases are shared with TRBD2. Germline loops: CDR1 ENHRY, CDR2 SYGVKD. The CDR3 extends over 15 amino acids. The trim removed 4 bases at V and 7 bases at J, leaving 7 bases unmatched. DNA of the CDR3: TGTGCCATCAGTGGAAGCGGGGGGGCCAGTAATGAGCAGTTCTTC. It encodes CAISGSGGASNEQFF.

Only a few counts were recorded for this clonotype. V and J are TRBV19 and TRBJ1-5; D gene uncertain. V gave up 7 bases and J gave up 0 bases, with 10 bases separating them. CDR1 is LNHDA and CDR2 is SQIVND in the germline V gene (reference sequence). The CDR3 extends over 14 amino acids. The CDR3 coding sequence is TGTGCCAGTATTGCCAGCCATAGCAATCAGCCCCAGCATTTT. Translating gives CASIASHSNQPQHF.

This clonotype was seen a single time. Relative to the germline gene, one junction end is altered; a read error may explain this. As DNA, the CDR3 is TGTGCTAGCAGCGCTACAGGGTTGAAAGAGACCCAGTACTTC. This gives the protein CASSATGLKETQYF. The chain joins TRBV7-7 to TRBJ2-5, with a weak D call TRBD1 (6 bases). The CDR3 consists of 14 residues. Germline V gene sequence: CDR1 SSHAT, CDR2 FNYEAQ (reference sequence).

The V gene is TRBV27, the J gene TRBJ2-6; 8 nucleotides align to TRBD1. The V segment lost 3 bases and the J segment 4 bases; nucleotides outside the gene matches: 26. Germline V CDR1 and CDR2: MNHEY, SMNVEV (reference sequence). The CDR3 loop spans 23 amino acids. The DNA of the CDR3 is TGTGCCAGCAGTTTGCGAACCCCCTACTCAGGGGGCGCATTCTTCTCCGGGGCCAACGTCCTGACTTTC. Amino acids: CASSLRTPYSGGAFFSGANVLTF.

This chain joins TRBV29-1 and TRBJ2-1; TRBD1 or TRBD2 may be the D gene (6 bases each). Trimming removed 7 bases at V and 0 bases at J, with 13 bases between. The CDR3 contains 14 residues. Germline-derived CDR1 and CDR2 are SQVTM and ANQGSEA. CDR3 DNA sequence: TGCAGCGCTGAGGGGGGTAGCTCCTACAATGAGCAGTTCTTC. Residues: CSAEGGSSYNEQFF.

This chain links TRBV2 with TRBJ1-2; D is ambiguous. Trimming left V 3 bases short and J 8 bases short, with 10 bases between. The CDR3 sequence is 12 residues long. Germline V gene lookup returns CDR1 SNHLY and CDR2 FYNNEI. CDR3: CASSEEFWGYTF. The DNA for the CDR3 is TGTGCCAGCAGTGAGGAGTTCTGGGGCTACACCTTC. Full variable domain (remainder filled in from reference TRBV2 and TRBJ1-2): EPEVTQTPSHQVTQMGQEVILRCVPISNHLYFYWYRQILGQKVEFLVSFYNNEISEKSEIFDDQFSVERPDGSNFTLKIRSTKLEDSAMYFCASSEEFWGYTFGSGTRLTVV.

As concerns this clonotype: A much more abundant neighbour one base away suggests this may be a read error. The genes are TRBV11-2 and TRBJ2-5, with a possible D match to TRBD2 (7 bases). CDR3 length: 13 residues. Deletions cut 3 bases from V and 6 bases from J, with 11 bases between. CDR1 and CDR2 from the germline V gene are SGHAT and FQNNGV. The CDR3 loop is CASSFGGGQTQYF. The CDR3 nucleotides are TGTGCCAGCAGCTTTGGCGGGGGCCAGACCCAGTACTTC.

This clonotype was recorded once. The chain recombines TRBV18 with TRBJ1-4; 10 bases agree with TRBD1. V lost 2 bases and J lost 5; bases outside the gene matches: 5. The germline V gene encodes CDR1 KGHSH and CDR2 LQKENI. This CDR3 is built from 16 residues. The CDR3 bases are TGTGCCAGCTCACCAGACCCGGGACAGGGGAATGAAAAACTGTTTTTT. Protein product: CASSPDPGQGNEKLFF.

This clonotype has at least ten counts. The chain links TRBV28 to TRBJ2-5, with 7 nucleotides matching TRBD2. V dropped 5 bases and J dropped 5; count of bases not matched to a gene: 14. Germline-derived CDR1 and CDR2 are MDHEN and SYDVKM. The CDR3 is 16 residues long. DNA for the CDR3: TGTGCCAGCAGTCCCACGGGACCTCCGCGGGGGGAGACCCAGTACTTC. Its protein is CASSPTGPPRGETQYF.

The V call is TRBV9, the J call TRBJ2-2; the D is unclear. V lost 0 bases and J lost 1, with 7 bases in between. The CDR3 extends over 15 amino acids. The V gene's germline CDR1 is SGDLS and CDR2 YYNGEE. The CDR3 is CASSVEALNTGELFF. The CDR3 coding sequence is TGTGCCAGCAGCGTAGAGGCCCTGAACACCGGGGAGCTGTTTTTT.